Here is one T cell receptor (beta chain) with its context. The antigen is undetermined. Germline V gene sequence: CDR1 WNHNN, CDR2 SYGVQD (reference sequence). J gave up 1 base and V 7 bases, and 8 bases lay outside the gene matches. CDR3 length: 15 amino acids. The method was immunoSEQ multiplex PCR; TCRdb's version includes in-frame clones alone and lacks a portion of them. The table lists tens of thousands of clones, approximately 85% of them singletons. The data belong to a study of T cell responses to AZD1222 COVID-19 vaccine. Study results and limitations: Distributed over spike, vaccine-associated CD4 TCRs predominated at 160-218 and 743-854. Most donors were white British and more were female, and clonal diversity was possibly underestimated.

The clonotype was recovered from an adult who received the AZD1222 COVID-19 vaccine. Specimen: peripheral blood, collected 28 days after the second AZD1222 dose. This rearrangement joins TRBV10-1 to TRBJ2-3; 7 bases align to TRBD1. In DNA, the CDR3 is TGCGCCAGCATTCTGAACAGGGGTCGCACAGATACGCAGTATTTT. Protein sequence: CASILNRGRTDTQYF.